The text below deals with one T cell receptor beta chain. What it binds is not known. Trimming cost V 5 bases and J 9 bases, with 13 bases left between them. The CDR3 is 12 residues long. CDR1 and CDR2 (germline): LNHDA, SQIVND (reference sequence). These data originate in a study of T cell responses to AZD1222 COVID-19 vaccine. Study-wide context: The study pooled second doses at about 4 or about 12 weeks. General study points: Repertoires were obtained solely post-peak T cell response.

This table comes from immunoSEQ multiplex PCR, and its TCRdb copy is limited to in-frame clones, with some not included. The sample records around 120,000 clones, less than 90% being singletons. This TCR was recovered from an adult in good health. The rearrangement uses TRBV19 and TRBJ1-1, with D unresolved. Sequences were derived from peripheral blood, sampled on day 0 of AZD1222 vaccination. This CDR3 is CASSYDPKKAFF. CDR3 DNA sequence: TGTGCCAGTAGTTACGATCCGAAGAAAGCTTTCTTT.